This T cell receptor beta chain emerged from a study of siplizumab effects on memory and regulatory T cells. Overall study results and limits: Memory cells seemed less diverse than naive T cells, which seemed major alloresponse contributors.

As concerns this clone: Its antigen is not known.

Data came from immunoSEQ multiplex PCR; TCRdb stores just in-frame clones and leaves some out. The data show over 60,000 clones, about 90% seen once. V was shortened by 5 bases and J by 0 bases, with 14 bases between the two germline ends. Germline V gene sequence: CDR1 SGHVS, CDR2 FNYEAQ. This CDR3 is 16 amino acids long. Sequenced input: CD8+ T cells sorted from blood. This sequence joins TRBV7-6 and TRBJ2-1, with no clear D. The clonotype comes from a human donor in good health. For the CDR3, the DNA is TGTGCCAGCAGCATGTTCGGAACGAGCTCCTACAATGAGCAGTTCTTC. It translates to CASSMFGTSSYNEQFF. The whole variable domain, remainder taken from reference TRBV7-6 and TRBJ2-1, is GAGVSQSPRYKVTKRGQDVALRCDPISGHVSLYWYRQALGQGPEFLTYFNYEAQQDKSGLPNDRFSAERPEGSISTLTIQRTEQRDSAMYRCASSMFGTSSYNEQFFGPGTRLTVL.